These 7 T cell receptor beta chains share one sample of origin, sequenced in a study of shared clonotypes between healthy human individuals (dated by TCRdb to about 2020). The method behind the library was the immunoSEQ multiplex PCR assay. What TCRdb holds here is the immuneACCESS table cut down to in-frame rearrangements. Part of the clones is not present; checked against another copy, under half of the missing clones reflect an unresolved V gene, and the others are unexplained. Present in this sample are around 1.6 million clones, approximately 98% of which were seen just once. About 0.42% of the sample is in the top ten clones. Material for sequencing was naive CD4+ T cells sorted from blood. This specimen's cell subset or site label, interpreted: CD45RA+ positively selected. The source is a man under 40 in good health.

V gene TRBV11-2 combines with J gene TRBJ2-7; 8 bases line up with TRBD1. V dropped 3 bases and J dropped 2; count of bases not matched to a gene: 3. CDR1 and CDR2 from the germline V gene are SGHAT and FQNNGV. This CDR3 comprises 14 residues. CDR3 sequence: CASSFGTGTYEQYF. The CDR3 DNA reads as TGTGCCAGCAGCTTCGGGACAGGCACCTACGAGCAGTACTTC.

The chain couples TRBV28 to TRBJ2-7, with D maybe TRBD2 (6 bases). Germline CDR1 is MDHEN and CDR2 is SYDVKM. The CDR3 has 14 amino acids. The V gene lost 7 bases and the J gene lost 4 bases, with 17 bases spanning the gap. Written as DNA, the CDR3 is TGTGCCAGCACGCTCTCGGGGGTAGGGTACGAGCAGTACTTC. Residues: CASTLSGVGYEQYF.

This clone came up once. This chain joins TRBV18 and TRBJ2-1, with TRBD2 identical over 12 bases. Germline V gene lookup returns CDR1 KGHSH and CDR2 LQKENI. The junction had 7 bases not matched to a gene; V was cut back by 3 bases and J by 7 bases. This CDR3 has 16 residues. CDR3 nucleotide sequence: TGTGCCAGCTCACCCCTAGCGGGAGGGCACATGAATGAGCAGTTCTTC. Translation gives CASSPLAGGHMNEQFF.

The chain employs TRBV7-5 and TRBJ2-7; TRBD2 reflects the table's D call only, with no check against the DNA. TRBV7-5 counts as a pseudogene. The CDR3 sequence is 14 residues long. This CDR3 is CARSPKRRSLEQYF. For the CDR3, the DNA is TGTGCCAGAAGTCCGAAGAGGCGGTCCCTCGAGCAGTACTTC.

V and J are TRBV10-3 and TRBJ2-7; possibly TRBD1 for D (6 bases). V lost 9 bases and J lost 3, with 15 bases in between. The CDR3 is 13 amino acids. CDR1 ENHRY and CDR2 SYGVKD come from the germline V gene. The CDR3 protein is CAISVRGNYEQYF. CDR3 nucleotide sequence: TGTGCCATATCAGTCAGGGGTAACTACGAGCAGTACTTC.

The V call is TRBV7-9, the J call TRBJ1-1; tentative D call: TRBD1 (5 bases). Germline V gives CDR1 SEHNR, CDR2 FQNEAQ (reference sequence). The germline V and J ends were trimmed by 5 bases and 1 base, with 20 bases remaining between them. This CDR3 spans 17 amino acids. DNA for the CDR3: TGTGCCAGCAGCCCGGTGGGGTACACAGGAGAGAACACTGAAGCTTTCTTT. Translated: CASSPVGYTGENTEAFF.

This clone was found once. CDR3 nucleotides: TGTGCCAGCAGTGATATAGCAGATACGCAGTATTTT. Translating gives CASSDIADTQYF. The rearrangement links TRBV25-1 to TRBJ2-3; D gene unclear. Trimming left V 3 bases short and J 4 bases short, with 5 bases between. The CDR3 has 12 residues. CDR1 and CDR2 (germline): MGHDK, SYGVNS.